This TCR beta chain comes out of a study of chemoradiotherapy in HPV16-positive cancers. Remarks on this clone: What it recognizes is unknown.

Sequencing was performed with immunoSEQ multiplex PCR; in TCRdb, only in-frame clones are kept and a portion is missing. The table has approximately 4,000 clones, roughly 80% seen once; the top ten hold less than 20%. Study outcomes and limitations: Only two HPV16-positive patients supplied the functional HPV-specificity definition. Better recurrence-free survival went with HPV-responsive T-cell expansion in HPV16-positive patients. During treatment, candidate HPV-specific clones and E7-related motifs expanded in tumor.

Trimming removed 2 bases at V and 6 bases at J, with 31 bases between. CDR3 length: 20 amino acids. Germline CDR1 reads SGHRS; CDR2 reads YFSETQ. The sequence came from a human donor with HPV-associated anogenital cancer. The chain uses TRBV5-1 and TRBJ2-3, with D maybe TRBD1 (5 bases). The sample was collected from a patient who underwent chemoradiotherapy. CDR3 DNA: TGCGCCAGCAGCTTCAACTCTGTCTACGAGGCAGCCCAAAAGGGGGATACGCAGTATTTT. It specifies CASSFNSVYEAAQKGDTQYF.